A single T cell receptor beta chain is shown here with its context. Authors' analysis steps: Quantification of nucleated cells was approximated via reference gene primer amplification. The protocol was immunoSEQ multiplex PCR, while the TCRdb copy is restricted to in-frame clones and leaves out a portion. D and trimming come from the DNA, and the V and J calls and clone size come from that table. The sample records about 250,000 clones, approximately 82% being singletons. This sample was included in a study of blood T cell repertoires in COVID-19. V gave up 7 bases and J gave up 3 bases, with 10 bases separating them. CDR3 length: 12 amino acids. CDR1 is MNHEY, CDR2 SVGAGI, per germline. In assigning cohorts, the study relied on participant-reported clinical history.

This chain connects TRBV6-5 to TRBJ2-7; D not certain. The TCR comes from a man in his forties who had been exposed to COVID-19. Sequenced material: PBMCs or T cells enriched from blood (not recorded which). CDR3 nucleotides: TGTGCCAGCACTCTCTCCGGCTACGAGCAGTACTTC. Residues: CASTLSGYEQYF.